This TCR beta chain was captured in a study of neurological immune-mediated disorders (dated by TCRdb to the late 2010s). Looking at the study overall: Peripheral blood TCR-beta repertoires from patients with HTLV-I-associated myelopathy (HAM/TSP), patients with multiple sclerosis, and healthy controls were compared in the study using UMI-based sequencing. Of the roughly 71 subjects in the cohort, some 14 were HAM/TSP patients, around 35 were multiple sclerosis patients, and approximately 20 were healthy controls. Alongside PBMC samples, the set of about 100 TCR-beta libraries contained longitudinal samples, technical triplicates, and paired CD4+ and CD8+ T-cell subsets that had been sorted. Longitudinal HAM/TSP and healthy donors had 3 time-points each (about 3-45 month intervals).

Study-level results and caveats: The highest TCR clonal expansion was observed in HAM/TSP patients, whereas the lowest was observed in MS patients, even when compared with healthy controls. Expanded clones from different subjects shared no identical CDR3 amino acid sequences, which suggests that TCR-beta repertoires were private in all groups.

cDNA was synthesized by template-switch 5'RACE using a primer carrying a 10-nucleotide random unique molecular identifier by which each TCR transcript was tagged. Every sequencing run covered 15-18 subjects and yielded more than 170 million TCR-beta sequences. Total RNA was extracted with the RNeasy kit. Using the KAPA Real-time Library Amplification kit, TCR-beta VDJ regions were amplified with primers for the TCR constant region and the 5'RACE anchor. Sample indexes and Illumina adaptors were added in a first PCR, and a second PCR then increased library yield. After purification with Ampure beads, the TCR product of roughly 650 bp was size-selected on a 2% E-gel SizeSelection system. Library quality was checked on a Bioanalyzer, concentration was measured with Qubit, and libraries were quantified with the Kapa Library Quantification kit before pooling. An Illumina HiSeq 2500 was used to sequence the libraries paired-end at 2 x 150 bp. To increase sequence diversity, roughly 23-30% phiX was spiked into each library pool. Per the original workflow: The quality-filtered reads were processed with the UMI-based MiGEC pipeline, whose error correction step removed more than 80% of the raw TCR sequences. IMGT germline references were used for aligning VDJ genes, and each clonotype was defined as a unique CDR3 amino acid sequence together with its V-J genes. Clonal expansion, Shannon diversity and CDR3 relatedness (CalcPairwiseDistances, ClusterSamples) were evaluated with VDJtools, and phylogenetic trees were built with CLCbio workbench. Clones with at least 8 unique UMIs were defined as expanded, with this threshold being based on coefficient-of-variation modelling across technical triplicates. The public reads were quality trimmed at Q25 with fastp and then assembled into clones with MiXCR by TCRdb, keeping productive beta chains. CDR3 protein duplicates are merged, each entry listing the most common genes and DNA. The V and J calls were determined by TCRdb, not by the authors. The table for this sample lists about 60,000 distinct CDR3 sequences; around 10% of them were counted only once. The ten largest clones add up to approximately 7% of the sample.

The time point label for this specimen denotes: longitudinal time-point 1 (baseline). Libraries from unsorted PBMCs were made from 2 million PBMCs kept in RNAlater at -80 degrees C until RNA extraction. Peripheral blood underwent Ficoll-Hypaque density gradient centrifugation to isolate PBMCs, which were then cryopreserved in liquid nitrogen. Many counts were recorded for this clonotype. It lacks a known antigen. Per-nucleotide qualities are absent, and no much larger clonotype sits a single base away. From the cysteine through the phenylalanine, the CDR3 covers 13 amino acids. Left in the record is the CDR3 DNA by itself, 39 bases read in frame from the first base. The trim is 3 bases for V and 5 bases for J, with a gap of 13 bases between the germline ends. The germline V gene (reference sequence) yields DFQATT for CDR1 and SNEGSKA for CDR2.

The material sequenced was PBMCs. The sequence came from a male donor with HTLV-1-associated myelopathy (HAM/TSP). Recombination connected TRBV20-1 to TRBJ1-1, with the D gene too uncertain to name. The CDR3 protein is CSASMEGGTEAFF. In nucleotides, the sequence is TGCAGTGCTAGTATGGAGGGTGGAACTGAAGCTTTCTTT.